A single sample gave rise to the 16 T cell receptor beta chains below, sequenced in a study of cytomegalovirus exposure and HLA in healthy donors. Use of 60 Vbeta and 13 Jbeta primers characterized the PCR. Sequenced by immunoSEQ multiplex PCR; TCRdb stores in-frame clones only, minus some. In the table there are roughly 130,000 clones, 70% to 80% of which are singletons. Input material: PBMCs. Receptors originate from a woman aged 50 to 65 in good health and CMV-seropositive.

This clone was seen once. The V call is TRBV29-1, the J call TRBJ2-1; 15 nucleotides align to TRBD2. Germline V lookup: CDR1 SQVTM, CDR2 ANQGSEA. The CDR3 spans 17 residues. The ends lost 7 bases at V and 4 bases at J; junction bases unmatched: 11. CDR3 DNA sequence: TGCAGCGGGGGCGGGGGGACTAGCGGGGGGACTTACAATGAGCAGTTCTTC. It yields the protein CSGGGGTSGGTYNEQFF.

The chain uses TRBV5-6 and TRBJ2-5; 7 bases map to TRBD1. Germline V gives CDR1 SGHDT, CDR2 YYEEEE. Germline trimming cut 0 bases from V and 5 bases from J; bases unmatched to any gene: 7. The CDR3 has 15 residues. CDR3 in amino acids: CASSLATGDVETQYF. For the CDR3, the DNA is TGTGCCAGCAGCTTGGCCACAGGGGATGTGGAGACCCAGTACTTC.

This clone showed up just once. V gene TRBV21-1 combines with J gene TRBJ1-1. TRBV21-1 has pseudogene status. The CDR3 contains 20 residues. The CDR3 bases are TGTGCCAGCAGCAAAGCGGCGCAGGGCGGGATCGTAGTGGAGAACACTGAAGCTTTCTTT. As protein: CASSKAAQGGIVVENTEAFF.

This chain uses TRBV9 with TRBJ2-7; TRBD2 agrees at 13 bases. The J segment lost 7 bases and the V segment lost 0 bases, leaving 10 bases of the junction unmatched. The CDR3 runs to 17 residues. The germline V gene has CDR1 SGDLS and CDR2 YYNGEE. CDR3 coding DNA: TGTGCCAGCAGCGTAGGACTAGCGGGGGGTCCTCCGGGGGAGCAGTACTTC. Translation gives CASSVGLAGGPPGEQYF.

The gene calls are TRBV14 and TRBJ1-1, with 9 bases lining up with TRBD1. Trimming at V came to 3 bases and at J to 10 bases, leaving 0 bases not matched to a gene. CDR3 length: 11 amino acids. Germline V gives CDR1 SGHDN, CDR2 FVKESK. The chain's CDR3 is CASSQDRGAFF. The CDR3 DNA sequence: TGTGCCAGCAGCCAGGACAGGGGAGCTTTCTTT.

This chain connects TRBV30 to TRBJ1-6; no firm D call. The CDR3 covers 14 residues. CDR1 is GTSNPN and CDR2 is SVGIG in the germline V gene (reference sequence). V was cut by 0 bases and J by 5 bases, with 8 bases left in between. The CDR3 DNA follows: TGTGCCTGGAGTGTACAGTTGAATAATTCACCCCTCCACTTT. Translated, it gives CAWSVQLNNSPLHF.

The chain carries TRBV7-9 and TRBJ2-7; D remains ambiguous. The V gene lost 5 bases and the J gene lost 1 base, with 12 bases spanning the gap. CDR1 and CDR2 (germline): SEHNR, FQNEAQ (reference sequence). The CDR3 runs to 14 residues. Written as DNA, the CDR3 is TGTGCCAGCAGCCTAGGTGCAGGATCCTACGAGCAGTACTTC. Residues: CASSLGAGSYEQYF. Drawing the rest from reference TRBV7-9 and TRBJ2-7, the complete variable domain is DTGVSQNPRHKITKRGQNVTFRCDPISEHNRLYWYRQTLGQGPEFLTYFQNEAQLEKSRLLSDRFSAERPKGSFSTLEIQRTEQGDSAMYLCASSLGAGSYEQYFGPGTRLTVT.

The rearrangement links TRBV18 to TRBJ1-6, with 7 bases identical to TRBD1. Germline lookup yields CDR1 KGHSH and CDR2 LQKENI. V shed 1 base and J 7 bases; nucleotides not matched to a gene: 13. CDR3 length: 18 residues. CDR3 sequence: CASSPQGIKTGWNSPLHF. The CDR3 bases are TGTGCCAGCTCACCACAGGGCATAAAGACAGGGTGGAATTCACCCCTCCACTTT.

Written as DNA, the CDR3 is TGTGCCAGCAGCTTGGCCAGCGCACTCGGGAGTGGCTACACCTTC. This encodes CASSLASALGSGYTF. The chain has TRBV5-6 and TRBJ1-2; D is undetermined. V gave up 0 bases and J gave up 7 bases, with 16 bases separating them. This CDR3 spans 15 amino acids. Germline V gene data show CDR1 as SGHDT and CDR2 as YYEEEE.

J is TRBJ1-2 and V is TRBV4-3, with D possibly being TRBD1 (5 bases). The germline V and J ends were trimmed by 1 base and 4 bases, with 19 bases remaining between them. Germline V CDR1 and CDR2: LGHNA, YSLEER. The CDR3 is 17 residues long. CDR3 in amino acids: CASSQGGTDPPLYGYTF. The CDR3 DNA follows: TGCGCCAGCAGCCAAGGCGGGACGGATCCCCCTCTCTATGGCTACACCTTC.

V and J are TRBV15 and TRBJ1-2, with 7 bases fitting TRBD1. In germline, CDR1 is LNHNV, CDR2 YYDKDF (reference sequence). Trimming at V came to 2 bases and at J to 5 bases, leaving 17 bases not matched to a gene. This CDR3 is built from 18 residues. The CDR3 sequence is CATSRNLGRGSNMYGYTF. In DNA form, the CDR3 reads TGTGCCACCAGCAGAAACCTAGGCAGGGGGTCAAATATGTATGGCTACACCTTC. The entire variable domain, with the rest obtained from reference TRBV15 and TRBJ1-2, is as follows: DAMVIQNPRYQVTQFGKPVTLSCSQTLNHNVMYWYQQKSSQAPKLLFHYYDKDFNNEADTPDNFQSRRPNTSFCFLDIRSPGLGDTAMYLCATSRNLGRGSNMYGYTFGSGTRLTVV.

V usage is TRBV7-3 and J usage is TRBJ2-1; tentatively, D is TRBD1 (6 bases). CDR3 length: 13 amino acids. V shed 2 bases and J shed 8 bases, with 10 bases lying between them. CDR1 and CDR2 (germline): SGHTA, FQGTGA. The chain's CDR3 is CASSLYRADEQFF. The CDR3 DNA reads as TGTGCCAGCAGCTTATACAGGGCCGATGAGCAGTTCTTC.

The V gene is TRBV27, the J gene TRBJ2-3; D is perhaps TRBD2 (7 bases). The V end was cut by 3 bases, the J end by 3 bases, with 22 bases between. CDR1 is MNHEY and CDR2 is SMNVEV in the germline V gene (reference sequence). The CDR3 has 18 residues. For the CDR3, the DNA is TGTGCCAGCAGTTTCGAATCTAGGGGGGGCGATAAGACAGATACGCAGTATTTT. Encoded protein: CASSFESRGGDKTDTQYF.

The genes are TRBV6-6 and TRBJ1-5; TRBD1 agrees at 10 bases. J lost 4 bases, V lost 2 bases, and 5 bases had no gene match. This CDR3 has 16 residues. Germline assignment: CDR1 MNHNY and CDR2 SVGAGI (reference sequence). The CDR3 region is CASSYPGQGKNQPQHF. For the CDR3, the DNA is TGTGCCAGCAGTTACCCGGGACAGGGGAAGAATCAGCCCCAGCATTTT.

The rearrangement joins TRBV7-2 to TRBJ2-5, with 10 bases matching TRBD2. This CDR3 contains 15 residues. The germline V gene has CDR1 SGHTA and CDR2 FQGNSA. V shed 2 bases, J shed 4 bases, and the junction held 4 bases outside the gene matches. CDR3 loop: CASSLPTSGVETQYF. DNA of the CDR3: TGTGCCAGCAGCTTACCAACTAGCGGGGTAGAGACCCAGTACTTC.

The chain uses TRBV11-2 and TRBJ1-2; the D gene is possibly TRBD1 (6 bases). Trimming left V 10 bases short and J 2 bases short, with 20 bases between. Per the germline V gene, CDR1 is SGHAT and CDR2 is FQNNGV. The CDR3 sequence is 15 residues long. In DNA form, the CDR3 reads TGTGCCACCACAGTTCAGGGGCATCAAAACTATGGCTACACCTTC. Residues: CATTVQGHQNYGYTF.